This TCR beta chain was captured in a study of T cell responses to AZD1222 COVID-19 vaccine. Whole-study findings and limits: Vaccine-related CD4 TCRs covered spike, predominating at 160-218 and 743-854.

Assay: immunoSEQ multiplex PCR; the TCRdb copy retains only in-frame clones and omits some. The data show about 140,000 clones, 80% to 95% seen once. Worth noting for this clone: The antigen remains undetermined.

Analyses pooled second doses at about 4 or about 12 weeks. This CDR3 has 15 residues. The germline V and J ends were trimmed by 3 bases and 1 base, with 10 bases remaining between them. Germline loops: CDR1 LGHNA, CDR2 YSLEER. The TCR sequence derives from an adult who received the AZD1222 COVID-19 vaccine. The gene calls are TRBV4-3 and TRBJ1-5; D possibly corresponds to TRBD1 (5 bases). The input for sequencing was peripheral blood, taken 28 days after the second AZD1222 dose. The CDR3 region has the DNA TGCGCCAGCAGCCAGGAGGGACTGAGCAATCAGCCCCAGCATTTT. This gives the protein CASSQEGLSNQPQHF.